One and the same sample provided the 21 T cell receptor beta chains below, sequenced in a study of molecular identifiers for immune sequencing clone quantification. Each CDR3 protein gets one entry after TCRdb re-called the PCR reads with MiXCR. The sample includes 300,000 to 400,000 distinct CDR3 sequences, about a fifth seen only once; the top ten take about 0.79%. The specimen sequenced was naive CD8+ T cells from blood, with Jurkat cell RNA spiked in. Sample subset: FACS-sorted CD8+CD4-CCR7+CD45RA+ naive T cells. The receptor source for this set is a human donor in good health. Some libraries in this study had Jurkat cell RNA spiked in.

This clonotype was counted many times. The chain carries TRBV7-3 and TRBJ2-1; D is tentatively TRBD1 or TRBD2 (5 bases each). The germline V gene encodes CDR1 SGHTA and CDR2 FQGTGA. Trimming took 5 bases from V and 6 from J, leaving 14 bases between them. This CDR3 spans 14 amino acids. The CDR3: CASSPGGMGNEQFF. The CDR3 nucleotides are TGTGCCAGCAGCCCTGGGGGTATGGGCAATGAGCAGTTCTTC. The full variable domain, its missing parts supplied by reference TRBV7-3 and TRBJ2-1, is GAGVSQTPSNKVTEKGKYVELRCDPISGHTALYWYRQSLGQGPEFLIYFQGTGAADDSGLPNDRFFAVRPEGSVSTLKIQRTERGDSAVYLCASSPGGMGNEQFFGPGTRLTVL.

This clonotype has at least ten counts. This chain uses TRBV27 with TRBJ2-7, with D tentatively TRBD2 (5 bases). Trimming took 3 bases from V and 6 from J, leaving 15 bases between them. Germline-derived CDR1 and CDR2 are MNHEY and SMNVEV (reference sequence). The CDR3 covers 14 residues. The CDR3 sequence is CASSLASTPAEQYF. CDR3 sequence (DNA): TGTGCCAGCAGTTTGGCTAGCACCCCCGCCGAGCAGTACTTC.

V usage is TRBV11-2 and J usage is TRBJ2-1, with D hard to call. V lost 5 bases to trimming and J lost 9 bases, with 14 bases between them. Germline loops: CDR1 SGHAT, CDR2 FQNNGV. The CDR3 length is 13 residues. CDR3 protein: CASSIAPLVEQFF. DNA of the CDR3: TGTGCCAGCAGCATCGCCCCCCTGGTTGAGCAGTTCTTC.

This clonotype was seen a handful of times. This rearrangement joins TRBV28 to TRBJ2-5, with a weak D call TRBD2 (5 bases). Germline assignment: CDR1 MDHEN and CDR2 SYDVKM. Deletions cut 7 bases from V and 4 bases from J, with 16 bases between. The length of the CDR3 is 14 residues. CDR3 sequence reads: CASTPGSSGETQYF. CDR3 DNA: TGTGCCAGCACTCCGGGGAGTTCGGGAGAGACCCAGTACTTC.

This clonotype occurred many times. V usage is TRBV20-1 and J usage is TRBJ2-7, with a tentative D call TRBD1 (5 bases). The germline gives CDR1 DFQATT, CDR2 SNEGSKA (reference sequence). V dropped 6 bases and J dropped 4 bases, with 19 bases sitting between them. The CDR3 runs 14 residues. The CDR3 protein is CSARRAEDGYEQYF. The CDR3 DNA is TGCAGTGCCCGCAGGGCGGAAGACGGATACGAGCAGTACTTC.

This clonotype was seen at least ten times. The CDR3 spells CASSFPIGGNEQFF. Here the CDR3 DNA reads TGTGCCAGCAGTTTCCCAATCGGAGGGAATGAGCAGTTCTTC. The rearrangement uses TRBV12-3 or TRBV12-4 and TRBJ2-1, with D tentatively TRBD2 (6 bases). The CDR3 has 14 amino acids. V lost 3 bases to trimming and J lost 7 bases, with 13 bases between them.

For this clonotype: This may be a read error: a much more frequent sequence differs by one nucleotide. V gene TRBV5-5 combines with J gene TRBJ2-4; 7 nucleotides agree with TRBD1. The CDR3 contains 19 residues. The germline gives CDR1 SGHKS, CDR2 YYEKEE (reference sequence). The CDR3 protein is CASGLAERGLGYAKNIQYF. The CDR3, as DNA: TGTGCCAGCGGCTTGGCCGAGAGGGGGCTTGGCTATGCCAAAAACATTCAGTACTTC. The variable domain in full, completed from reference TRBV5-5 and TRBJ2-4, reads DAGVTQSPTHLIKTRGQQVTLRCSPISGHKSVSWYQQVLGQGPQFIFQYYEKEERGRGNFPDRFSARQFPNYSSELNVNALLLGDSALYLCASGLAERGLGYAKNIQYFGAGTRLSVL.

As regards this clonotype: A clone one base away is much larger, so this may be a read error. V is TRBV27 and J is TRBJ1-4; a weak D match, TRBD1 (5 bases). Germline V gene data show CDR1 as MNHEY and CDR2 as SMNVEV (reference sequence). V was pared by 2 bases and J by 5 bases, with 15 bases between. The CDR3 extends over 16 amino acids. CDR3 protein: CASSLIPGPGNEKLFF. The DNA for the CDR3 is TGTGCCAGCAGTTTAATACCGGGGCCGGGGAATGAAAAACTGTTTTTT.

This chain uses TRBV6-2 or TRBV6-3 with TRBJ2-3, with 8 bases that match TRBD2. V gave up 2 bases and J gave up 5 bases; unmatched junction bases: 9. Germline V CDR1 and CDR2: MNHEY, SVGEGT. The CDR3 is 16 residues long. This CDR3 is CASSYMVGSGEDTQYF. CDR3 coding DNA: TGTGCCAGCAGTTACATGGTTGGTAGCGGGGAAGATACGCAGTATTTT.

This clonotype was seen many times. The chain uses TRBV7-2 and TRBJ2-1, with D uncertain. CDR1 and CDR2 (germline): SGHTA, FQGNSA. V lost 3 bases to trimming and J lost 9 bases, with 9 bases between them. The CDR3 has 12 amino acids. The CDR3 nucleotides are TGTGCCAGCAGCTTGTCCGGTAGTGAGCAGTTCTTC. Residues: CASSLSGSEQFF.

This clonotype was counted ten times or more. The DNA of the CDR3 is TGTGCCAGTAGTATACTCTCACGGACCTTAGCCCCGGATGAGCAGTTCTTC. This sequence encodes CASSILSRTLAPDEQFF. The chain has TRBV19 and TRBJ2-1; D is undetermined. Germline V gives CDR1 LNHDA, CDR2 SQIVND (reference sequence). This CDR3 has 17 residues. The germline V and J ends were trimmed by 2 bases and 8 bases, with 22 bases remaining between them. Full variable domain (missing parts from reference TRBV19 and TRBJ2-1): DGGITQSPKYLFRKEGQNVTLSCEQNLNHDAMYWYRQDPGQGLRLIYYSQIVNDFQKGDIAEGYSVSREKKESFPLTVTSAQKNPTAFYLCASSILSRTLAPDEQFFGPGTRLTVL.

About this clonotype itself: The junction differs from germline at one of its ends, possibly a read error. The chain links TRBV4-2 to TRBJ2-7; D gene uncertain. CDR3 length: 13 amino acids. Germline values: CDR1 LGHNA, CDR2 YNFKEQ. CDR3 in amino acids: CASSHDPSYEQHF. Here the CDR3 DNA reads TGTGCCAGCAGCCACGACCCGTCCTACGAGCAGCACTTC.

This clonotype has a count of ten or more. CDR3 sequence reads: CACAGGTEAFF. CDR3 bases: TGTGCCTGCGCAGGGGGGACTGAAGCTTTCTTT. The genes are TRBV30 and TRBJ1-1, with 7 positions matching TRBD1. Germline-derived CDR1 and CDR2 are GTSNPN and SVGIG (reference sequence). The CDR3 extends over 11 amino acids. V shed 6 bases, J shed 5 bases, and the junction held 3 bases outside the gene matches. The whole variable domain, remainder taken from reference TRBV30 and TRBJ1-1, is SQTIHQWPATLVQPVGSPLSLECTVEGTSNPNLYWYRQAAGRGLQLLFYSVGIGQISSEVPQNLSASRPQDRQFILSSKKLLLSDSGFYLCACAGGTEAFFGQGTRLTVV.

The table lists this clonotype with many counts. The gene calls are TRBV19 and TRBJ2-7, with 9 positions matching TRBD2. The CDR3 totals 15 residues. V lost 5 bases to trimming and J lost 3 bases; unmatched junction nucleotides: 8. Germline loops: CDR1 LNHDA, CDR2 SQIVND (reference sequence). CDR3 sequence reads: CASSWGSGGSYEQYF. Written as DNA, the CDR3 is TGTGCCAGTAGTTGGGGAAGCGGGGGGAGCTACGAGCAGTACTTC.

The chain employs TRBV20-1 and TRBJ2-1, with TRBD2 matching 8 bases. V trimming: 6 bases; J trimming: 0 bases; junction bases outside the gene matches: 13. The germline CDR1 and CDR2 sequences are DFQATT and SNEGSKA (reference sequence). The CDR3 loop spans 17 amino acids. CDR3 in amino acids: CSAPQAPGTSSYNEQFF. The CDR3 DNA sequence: TGCAGTGCCCCGCAGGCCCCCGGGACTAGCTCCTACAATGAGCAGTTCTTC.

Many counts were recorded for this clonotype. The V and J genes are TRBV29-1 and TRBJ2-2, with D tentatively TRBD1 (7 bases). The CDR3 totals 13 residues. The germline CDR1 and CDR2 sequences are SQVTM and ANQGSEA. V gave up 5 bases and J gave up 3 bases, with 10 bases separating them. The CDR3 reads CSVQGGDTGELFF. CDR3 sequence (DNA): TGCAGCGTTCAGGGGGGAGACACCGGGGAGCTGTTTTTT.

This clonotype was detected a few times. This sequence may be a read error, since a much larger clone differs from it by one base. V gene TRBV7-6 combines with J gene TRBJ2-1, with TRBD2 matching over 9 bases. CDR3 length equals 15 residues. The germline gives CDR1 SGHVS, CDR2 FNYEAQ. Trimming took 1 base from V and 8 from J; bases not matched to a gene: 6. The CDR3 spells CASSLEAGGIDEQFF. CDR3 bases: TGTGCCAGCAGCTTAGAAGCGGGGGGTATCGATGAGCAGTTCTTC.

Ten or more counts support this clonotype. In nucleotides, the CDR3 is TGTGCCAGCAGTTTGAGCAATAGCAATCAGCCCCAGCATTTT. This encodes CASSLSNSNQPQHF. This chain joins TRBV12-3 or TRBV12-4 and TRBJ1-5; D is unclear. V lost 3 bases, J lost 0 bases, and 6 bases lay in between. This CDR3 region has 14 residues.

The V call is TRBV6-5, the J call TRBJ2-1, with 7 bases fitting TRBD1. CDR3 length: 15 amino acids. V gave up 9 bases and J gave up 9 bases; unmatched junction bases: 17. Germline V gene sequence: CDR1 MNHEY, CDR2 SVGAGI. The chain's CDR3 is CARRNRGQPHFEQFF. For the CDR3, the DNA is TGTGCCAGAAGAAACCGGGGACAGCCACATTTTGAGCAGTTCTTC.

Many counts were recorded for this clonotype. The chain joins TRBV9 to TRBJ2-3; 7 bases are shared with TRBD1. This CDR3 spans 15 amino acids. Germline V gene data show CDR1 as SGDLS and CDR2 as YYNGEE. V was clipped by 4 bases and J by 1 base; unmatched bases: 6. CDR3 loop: CASSPGTAGTDTQYF. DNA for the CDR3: TGTGCCAGCAGCCCAGGGACAGCGGGCACAGATACGCAGTATTTT.

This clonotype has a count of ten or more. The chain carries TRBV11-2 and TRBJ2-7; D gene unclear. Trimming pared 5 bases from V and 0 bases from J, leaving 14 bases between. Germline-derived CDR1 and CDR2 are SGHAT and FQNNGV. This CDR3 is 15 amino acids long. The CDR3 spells CASSPIRVSSYEQYF. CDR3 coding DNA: TGTGCCAGCAGCCCAATAAGGGTCAGCTCCTACGAGCAGTACTTC.